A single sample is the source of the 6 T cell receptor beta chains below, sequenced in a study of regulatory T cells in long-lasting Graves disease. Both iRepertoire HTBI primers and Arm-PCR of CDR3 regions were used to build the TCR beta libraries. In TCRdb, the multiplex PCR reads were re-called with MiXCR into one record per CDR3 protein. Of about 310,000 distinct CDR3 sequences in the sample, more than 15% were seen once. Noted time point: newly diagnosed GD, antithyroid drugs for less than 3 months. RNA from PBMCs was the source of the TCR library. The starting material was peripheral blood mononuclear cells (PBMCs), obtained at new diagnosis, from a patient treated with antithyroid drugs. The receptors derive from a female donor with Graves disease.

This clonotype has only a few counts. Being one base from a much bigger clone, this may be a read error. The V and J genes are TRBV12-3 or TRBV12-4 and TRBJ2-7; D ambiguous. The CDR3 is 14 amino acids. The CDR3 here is CASSSQDESYGQYF. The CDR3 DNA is TGTGCCAGCAGTTCCCAGGACGAGTCCTACGGGCAGTACTTC.

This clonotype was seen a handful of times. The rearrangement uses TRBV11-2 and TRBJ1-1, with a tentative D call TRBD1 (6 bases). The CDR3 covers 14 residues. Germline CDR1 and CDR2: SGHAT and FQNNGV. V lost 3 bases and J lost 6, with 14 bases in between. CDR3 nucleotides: TGTGCCAGCAGCTTCCTACAGGGTAGGGCTGAAGCTTTCTTT. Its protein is CASSFLQGRAEAFF.

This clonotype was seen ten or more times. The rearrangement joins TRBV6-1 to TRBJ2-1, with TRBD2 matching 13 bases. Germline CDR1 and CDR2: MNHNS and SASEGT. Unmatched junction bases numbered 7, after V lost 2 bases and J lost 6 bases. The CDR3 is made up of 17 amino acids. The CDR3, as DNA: TGTGCCAGCAGTGAATGGGGACTAGCGGGACTCACCAATGAGCAGTTCTTC. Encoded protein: CASSEWGLAGLTNEQFF.

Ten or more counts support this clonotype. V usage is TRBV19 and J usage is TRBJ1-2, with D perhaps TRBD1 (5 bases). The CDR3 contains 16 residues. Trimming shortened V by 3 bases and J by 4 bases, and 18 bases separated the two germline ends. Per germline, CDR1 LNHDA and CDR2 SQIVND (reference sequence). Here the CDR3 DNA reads TGTGCCAGTAGTATTTTGCAGGGAATCGTGGTCTATGGCTACACCTTC. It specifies CASSILQGIVVYGYTF.

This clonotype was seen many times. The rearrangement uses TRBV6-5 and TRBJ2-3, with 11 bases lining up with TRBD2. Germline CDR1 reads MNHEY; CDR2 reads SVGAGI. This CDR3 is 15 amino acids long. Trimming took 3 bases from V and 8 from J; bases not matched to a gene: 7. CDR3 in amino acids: CASSYGVAGGPTQYF. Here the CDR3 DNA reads TGTGCCAGCAGTTATGGTGTAGCGGGAGGGCCTACGCAGTATTTT.

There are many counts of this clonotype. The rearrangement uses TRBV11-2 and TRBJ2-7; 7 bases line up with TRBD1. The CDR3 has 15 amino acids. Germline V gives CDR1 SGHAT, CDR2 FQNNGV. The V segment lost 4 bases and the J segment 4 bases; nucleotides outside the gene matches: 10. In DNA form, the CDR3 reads TGTGCCAGCAGCTCACTACAGGGGCAGGGTTACGAGCAGTACTTC. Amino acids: CASSSLQGQGYEQYF. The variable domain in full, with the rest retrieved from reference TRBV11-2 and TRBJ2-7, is EAGVAQSPRYKIIEKRQSVAFWCNPISGHATLYWYQQILGQGPKLLIQFQNNGVVDDSQLPKDRFSAERLKGVDSTLKIQPAKLEDSAVYLCASSSLQGQGYEQYFGPGTRLTVT.